This TCR beta chain is drawn from a study of blood T cell repertoires in COVID-19. At the level of the study: Italy, Spain and the United States were the sources of the convalescent and acute COVID-19 samples.

V was shortened by 6 bases and J by 1 base, with 12 bases between the two germline ends. There are 14 residues in the CDR3. Germline V gene data show CDR1 as SEHNR and CDR2 as FQNEAQ (reference sequence). In terms of age and location, participants ranged from roughly 18 to 90 years and lived in about two dozen US areas. A case of COVID-19 had been met by exposed participants within 2 weeks before study entry. As handled by the study authors: Amplification from reference gene primers served as the basis for estimated nucleated cell counts. Measured with immunoSEQ multiplex PCR; TCRdb has only the in-frame clones, and not every one. Clonal size and the V and J genes are those of that table, whereas D and trimming came from the DNA. This table has some 360,000 clones, around nine tenths appearing once.

What was sequenced was PBMCs or T cells enriched from blood (not recorded which). The chain joins TRBV7-9 to TRBJ1-1; D unclear. This receptor was obtained from a woman aged 25 to 39 who had been exposed to COVID-19. The CDR3 coding sequence is TGTGCCAGCAGGCGGAGGGTAGCGAACACTGAAGCTTTCTTT. Translating it yields CASRRRVANTEAFF.